Each of the 8 T cell receptor beta chains below was sequenced from the same sample in a study of T cell repertoires in cytomegalovirus infection. TCRdb processed the reads anew with MiXCR; each CDR3 protein has one entry. The sample shows a few hundred thousand distinct CDR3 sequences, more than 8% of them seen only once. The source material was PBMCs. These receptors were obtained from a human donor in good health (CMV status not recorded). Some clones in this sample may be carry-over from other donors' samples.

The chain uses TRBV30 and TRBJ1-4; the match to TRBD1 covers 7 bases. Unmatched junction bases numbered 6, after V lost 2 bases and J lost 0 bases. The CDR3 totals 16 residues. Looked up from germline, CDR1 is GTSNPN and CDR2 is SVGIG (reference sequence). The CDR3 sequence is CAWSRQGTATNEKLFF. Here the CDR3 DNA reads TGTGCCTGGAGTCGACAGGGTACTGCAACTAATGAAAAACTGTTTTTT.

The CDR3 bases are TGCGCCAGCAGCCAAGGATCCATCCCAGGGCCCTACAATGAGCAGTTCTTC. Translating it yields CASSQGSIPGPYNEQFF. The chain uses TRBV4-3 and TRBJ2-1, with a tentative D call TRBD1 (5 bases). CDR1 is LGHNA and CDR2 is YSLEER in the germline V gene. Trimming cost V 1 base and J 2 bases, with 15 bases left between them. CDR3 size: 17 residues.

This clonotype was observed many times. The rearrangement uses TRBV7-3 and TRBJ2-1; 11 bases align to TRBD2. Germline assignment: CDR1 SGHTA and CDR2 FQGTGA. The CDR3 has 15 amino acids. V dropped 5 bases and J dropped 6; count of bases not matched to a gene: 6. CDR3 sequence reads: CASSPLAGGSNEQFF. DNA of the CDR3: TGTGCCAGCAGCCCTCTAGCGGGAGGCTCCAATGAGCAGTTCTTC.

The chain carries TRBV19 and TRBJ1-5; TRBD1 agrees at 7 bases. Germline CDR1 reads LNHDA; CDR2 reads SQIVND (reference sequence). Unmatched junction bases numbered 5, after V lost 6 bases and J lost 3 bases. The CDR3 contains 14 residues. The CDR3 sequence is CASSQQGINQPQHF. The CDR3, as DNA: TGTGCCAGTAGCCAACAGGGGATCAATCAGCCCCAGCATTTT.

This clonotype was picked up many times. The chain links TRBV12-3 or TRBV12-4 to TRBJ1-2; D is perhaps TRBD1 (6 bases). Trimming removed 6 bases from V and 3 bases from J, with 8 bases in between. CDR3 length: 12 residues. CDR3 sequence (DNA): TGTGCCAGCAGAACAGGGCACTATGGCTACACCTTC. Translated: CASRTGHYGYTF.

This clonotype was seen many times. V is TRBV11-2 and J is TRBJ2-2; 7 positions match TRBD1. The CDR3 spans 16 residues. The ends lost 5 bases at V and 6 bases at J; junction bases unmatched: 12. Germline assignment: CDR1 SGHAT and CDR2 FQNNGV. The CDR3: CASSTYRGAYPGELFF. The CDR3 nucleotides read TGTGCCAGCAGCACATACAGGGGCGCGTACCCCGGGGAGCTGTTTTTT.

The chain couples TRBV12-3 or TRBV12-4 to TRBJ1-2; TRBD1 aligns across 9 bases. CDR3 length: 15 amino acids. Losses at the gene ends were 4 bases for V and 5 bases for J; bases not matched to a gene: 8. For the CDR3, the DNA is TGTGCCAGCAGTTCCCTGGACAGGGGAGGATATGGCTACACCTTC. Protein: CASSSLDRGGYGYTF.

The chain links TRBV7-2 to TRBJ1-1, with D perhaps TRBD1 (6 bases). Germline CDR1 reads SGHTA; CDR2 reads FQGNSA. Trimming removed 5 bases at V and 2 bases at J, with 12 bases between. The CDR3 spans 14 residues. CDR3 loop: CASSLGTHNTEAFF. The CDR3 coding sequence is TGTGCCAGCAGCCTGGGGACACACAACACTGAAGCTTTCTTT.